This T cell receptor (beta chain) was recovered during a study of T cell clonotyping in hematopoietic cell transplantation (dated by TCRdb to the early 2020s). About the investigation overall: Recipient samples taken before transplant were obtained following cytoreduction. Patient recruitment ran from 2015 to early 2017, and follow-up continued until September 2020 or death. In the study, approximately 140 blood samples were gathered from 35 consecutive transplant recipients and their related donors.

Broader findings and caveats from the paper: The sample size was limited and the cells went unsorted, which meant the CD4 and CD8 repertoire contributions could not be told apart. After transplant, TCR diversity in recipients dropped, and pathologically expanded clonotypes increased progressively from day 30 to day 180. Donor and pretransplant recipient Inverse Simpson Index values predicted broader posttransplant TCR repertoire diversity. Just a small fraction of recipient repertoires overlapped with donor repertoires, and more than 95% appeared de novo at the given depth.

Taken from the germline V gene (reference sequence), the CDR1 and CDR2 loops are LNHDA and SQIVND. Germline trimming: 6 bases from V, 3 bases from J; junction bases outside gene matches: 3. The CDR3 runs 13 amino acids, cysteine and phenylalanine included. The CDR3 DNA has 39 bases and is translated from base 1. Remarks on this clone: Its cognate antigen has yet to be identified. The input lacks base qualities; no much larger clone sits a single base away.

What the time point label conveys for this sample: recipient sample about 28 days before transplant, after cytoreduction. Blood from recipients was drawn about 28 days before transplant and again at days 30, 100 and 180 after transplant. Using Nuclei Lysis Solution, genomic DNA was extracted from unfractionated peripheral blood mononuclear cells that were either fresh or cryopreserved. The immunoSEQ assay, a bias-controlled multiplex PCR with V- and J-specific primers, was used to amplify TCR beta CDR3 regions from genomic DNA. A second PCR step added a proprietary barcode and Illumina adapter sequences to the CDR3 amplicons. An Illumina MiSeq instrument was used to sequence the CDR3 libraries. Per the authors' processing: immunoSEQ Analyzer 3.0 was used for export and quality control, with R Bioconductor and Immunarch used for downstream analyses. Only productive rearrangements in the normalized downsampled data set were used to calculate repertoire metrics. Clonotypes larger than 5 templates in the normalized cohort were defined as pathologically expanded. The Inverse Simpson Index served as the measure of repertoire diversity. To capture all clonotypes, CMV-specificity analyses were performed on the non-normalized data set. Imported from immuneACCESS, the table was reduced by TCRdb to in-frame sequences with V and J called. These copies leave out some clones; in studies compared against another copy, an unresolved V gene accounts for under half, and the cause of the remainder is not known. That table is the source of V, J and clone size, and D and trimming were worked out from the DNA. A total of 20,000 to 25,000 clones appear in this sample, roughly nine tenths of them only once. 3% to 4.5% of the sample comes from the top ten.

This clonotype was sampled from a man younger than 35 with biphenotypic leukemia. Some clones in this sample may be carry-over from other donors' samples. Sequences were derived from peripheral blood mononuclear cells, sampled before stem cell transplant. This receptor chain uses TRBV19 and TRBJ2-7; 9 middle bases align to TRBD1. The nucleotide sequence reads as follows: TGTGCCAGTAGGGGGACAGGGAACTACGAGCAGTACTTC. Its product reads: CASRGTGNYEQYF.